Listed here are 3 T cell receptor beta chains from one sample, sequenced in a study of T cell repertoires in cytomegalovirus infection. Via MiXCR, TCRdb re-called the reads, giving one row per CDR3 protein. Of more than 500,000 distinct CDR3 sequences listed, 15% to 20% are singletons. The sequenced material came from CD8+ T cells from PBMCs. These receptors all come from a human donor in good health (CMV status not recorded). Some clones in this sample may be carry-over from other donors' samples.

As to this clonotype: The CDR3 ends on some other residue instead of the conserved phenylalanine or tryptophan, so this is likely a read error. The CDR3 nucleotides read TGTGCCAGCAGTTCACTAGCGGGGGCCTACGAGCAGTACTTA. Encoded protein: CASSSLAGAYEQYL. V gene TRBV5-4 combines with J gene TRBJ2-7, with 11 bases lining up with TRBD2. The germline CDR1 and CDR2 sequences are SGHNT and YYREEE (reference sequence). The CDR3 covers 14 residues. Germline trimming cut 5 bases from V and 2 bases from J; bases unmatched to any gene: 3.

Remarks on this clonotype: One end of the junction fails to match germline, which may point to a read error. This chain connects TRBV12-3 or TRBV12-4 to TRBJ1-2; D not resolved. This CDR3 spans 14 amino acids. The CDR3: CASSSTWYDYGYTF. CDR3 nucleotides: TGTGCAAGCAGTTCGACATGGTATGACTATGGCTACACCTTC.

There are many counts of this clonotype. The rearrangement uses TRBV7-9 and TRBJ1-2; unclear D gene. Germline CDR1 SEHNR, CDR2 FQNEAQ (reference sequence). Between the trimmed V and J ends, which lost 5 bases and 4 bases, there was a span of 23 bases. The CDR3 runs to 17 residues. The CDR3 DNA follows: TGTGCCAGCAGCGCATTAAATCCGATATCCTCCTCCTATGGCTACACCTTC. Translating it yields CASSALNPISSSYGYTF.